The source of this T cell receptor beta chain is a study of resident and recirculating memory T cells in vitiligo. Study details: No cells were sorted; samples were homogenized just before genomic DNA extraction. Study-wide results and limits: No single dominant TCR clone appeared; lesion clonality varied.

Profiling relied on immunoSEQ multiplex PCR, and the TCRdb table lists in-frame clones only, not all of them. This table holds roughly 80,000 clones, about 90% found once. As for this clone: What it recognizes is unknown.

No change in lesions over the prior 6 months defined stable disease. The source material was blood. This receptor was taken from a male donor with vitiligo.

This chain's CDR3 is CASSQVGTGGDYGYTF. The CDR3 bases are TGTGCCAGCTCACAAGTAGGGACAGGGGGCGACTATGGCTACACCTTC. The chain joins TRBV18 to TRBJ1-2, with TRBD1 matching over 12 bases. Germline-derived CDR1 and CDR2 are KGHSH and LQKENI. V lost 4 bases to trimming and J lost 3 bases; unmatched junction nucleotides: 6. There are 16 residues in the CDR3.